One and the same sample provided the 20 T cell receptor beta chains below, sequenced in a study of cytomegalovirus exposure and HLA in healthy donors. Primers included in the PCR were 60 Vbeta and 13 Jbeta primers. The assay was immunoSEQ multiplex PCR, and TCRdb's table has in-frame clones only and misses some. This table has 35,000 to 55,000 clones, around 60% appearing once. Sequences were obtained from PBMCs. The receptor set was obtained from a human donor in good health.

The rearrangement links TRBV15 to TRBJ1-5; 8 bases map to TRBD1. Germline CDR1 and CDR2: LNHNV and YYDKDF (reference sequence). The CDR3 length is 16 residues. J gave up 6 bases and V 1 base, and 8 bases lay outside the gene matches. CDR3 sequence: CATSRGAGGIRQPQHF. The CDR3 nucleotides read TGTGCCACCAGCAGAGGGGCAGGGGGCATTCGTCAGCCCCAGCATTTT.

The chain links TRBV7-2 to TRBJ1-6; TRBD1 matches at 7 bases. Trimming cost V 6 bases and J 5 bases; bases outside gene matches: 10. The CDR3 sequence is 16 residues long. Germline CDR1 and CDR2: SGHTA and FQGNSA. The CDR3: CASSYRGPFDNSPLHF. The CDR3 coding sequence is TGTGCCAGCAGTTACAGGGGCCCCTTTGATAATTCACCCCTCCACTTT.

CDR3 sequence reads: CASSIAAQPQHF. DNA for the CDR3: TGTGCCAGTAGTATTGCGGCTCAGCCCCAGCATTTT. The chain has TRBV19 and TRBJ1-5; no reliable D call. Germline lookup yields CDR1 LNHDA and CDR2 SQIVND (reference sequence). V dropped 3 bases and J dropped 6 bases, with 6 bases sitting between them. There are 12 residues in the CDR3. The variable domain in full, completed from reference TRBV19 and TRBJ1-5, reads DGGITQSPKYLFRKEGQNVTLSCEQNLNHDAMYWYRQDPGQGLRLIYYSQIVNDFQKGDIAEGYSVSREKKESFPLTVTSAQKNPTAFYLCASSIAAQPQHFGDGTRLSIL.

The chain links TRBV5-1 to TRBJ2-5, with D possibly matching TRBD1 (5 bases). The CDR3 sequence is 14 residues long. Between the trimmed V and J ends, which lost 2 bases and 5 bases, there was a span of 13 bases. Germline CDR1 and CDR2: SGHRS and YFSETQ. The CDR3 region is CASSFTGYGETQYF. CDR3 coding DNA: TGCGCCAGCAGCTTCACAGGATATGGGGAGACCCAGTACTTC. The variable domain in full, with the rest retrieved from reference TRBV5-1 and TRBJ2-5, is KAGVTQTPRYLIKTRGQQVTLSCSPISGHRSVSWYQQTPGQGLQFLFEYFSETQRNKGNFPGRFSGRQFSNSRSEMNVSTLELGDSALYLCASSFTGYGETQYFGPGTRLLVL.

This clone was seen a few times. This sequence joins TRBV30 and TRBJ1-2, with TRBD1 matching over 9 bases. Losses at the gene ends were 5 bases for V and 4 bases for J; bases not matched to a gene: 8. CDR1 GTSNPN and CDR2 SVGIG come from the germline V gene (reference sequence). The CDR3 sequence is 14 residues long. CDR3 sequence reads: CAWRHRGRGYGYTF. The CDR3 region has the DNA TGTGCCTGGCGACACAGGGGGCGAGGCTATGGCTACACCTTC.

J is TRBJ2-6 and V is TRBV2; tentatively, D is TRBD2 (6 bases). The CDR3 spans 15 residues. CDR1 and CDR2 from the germline V gene are SNHLY and FYNNEI. Trimming left V 3 bases short and J 2 bases short, with 8 bases between. The CDR3 nucleotides are TGTGCCAGCAGTGATGGAGGGGCTGGGGCCAACGTCCTGACTTTC. Its protein is CASSDGGAGANVLTF.

This chain joins TRBV7-6 and TRBJ2-3, with a possible D match to TRBD1 (5 bases). This CDR3 comprises 15 residues. CDR1 and CDR2 (germline): SGHVS, FNYEAQ. Trimming removed 3 bases from V and 2 bases from J, with 12 bases in between. This CDR3 reads CASSFGGGHTDTQYF. Written as DNA, the CDR3 is TGTGCCAGCAGCTTCGGCGGCGGACACACAGATACGCAGTATTTT.

The V gene is TRBV7-9, the J gene TRBJ1-2; maybe TRBD1 (5 bases). The CDR3 extends over 13 amino acids. Between the trimmed V and J ends, which lost 5 bases and 4 bases, there was a span of 11 bases. Per germline, CDR1 SEHNR and CDR2 FQNEAQ (reference sequence). The CDR3 DNA is TGTGCCAGCAGCCCCACGGGGGGCTATGGCTACACCTTC. Translated, it gives CASSPTGGYGYTF. Complete variable domain (other parts from reference TRBV7-9 and TRBJ1-2): DTGVSQNPRHKITKRGQNVTFRCDPISEHNRLYWYRQTLGQGPEFLTYFQNEAQLEKSRLLSDRFSAERPKGSFSTLEIQRTEQGDSAMYLCASSPTGGYGYTFGSGTRLTVV.

This clone was picked up a small number of times. V and J are TRBV7-2 and TRBJ1-5; D is possibly TRBD1 (6 bases). CDR3 length: 15 residues. V was cut by 5 bases and J by 1 base, with 12 bases left in between. Germline V lookup: CDR1 SGHTA, CDR2 FQGNSA. For the CDR3, the DNA is TGTGCCAGCAGCCCTGGGACATGGAGCAATCAGCCCCAGCATTTT. This encodes CASSPGTWSNQPQHF. The complete variable domain, with remaining parts taken from reference TRBV7-2 and TRBJ1-5, reads GAGVSQSPSNKVTEKGKDVELRCDPISGHTALYWYRQSLGQGLEFLIYFQGNSAPDKSGLPSDRFSAERTGGSVSTLTIQRTQQEDSAVYLCASSPGTWSNQPQHFGDGTRLSIL.

This chain joins TRBV2 and TRBJ1-1; TRBD1 agrees at 9 bases. Germline trimming cut 6 bases from V and 5 bases from J; bases unmatched to any gene: 10. In germline, CDR1 is SNHLY, CDR2 FYNNEI. CDR3 length equals 15 residues. The chain's CDR3 is CASSYRGLRITEAFF. The CDR3 DNA is TGTGCCAGCAGCTACAGGGGGCTAAGGATAACTGAAGCTTTCTTT.

The chain carries TRBV5-4 and TRBJ1-2, with D maybe TRBD1 (6 bases). Germline values: CDR1 SGHNT, CDR2 YYREEE (reference sequence). Trimming removed 0 bases from V and 4 bases from J, with 19 bases in between. CDR3 length: 17 amino acids. The CDR3 protein is CASSLGSRQDNLYGYTF. As DNA, the CDR3 is TGTGCCAGCAGCTTGGGAAGCCGACAGGATAATCTCTATGGCTACACCTTC.

The gene calls are TRBV19 and TRBJ1-2, with 8 bases aligning to TRBD1. J gave up 4 bases and V 7 bases, and 5 bases lay outside the gene matches. The CDR3 has 13 residues. Looked up from germline, CDR1 is LNHDA and CDR2 is SQIVND (reference sequence). The DNA of the CDR3 is TGTGCCAGTACTCTCGACAGGGGCTATGGCTACACCTTC. Protein sequence: CASTLDRGYGYTF.

This chain connects TRBV6-5 to TRBJ1-1; maybe TRBD1 (6 bases). V gave up 6 bases and J gave up 7 bases, with 18 bases separating them. The V gene's germline CDR1 is MNHEY and CDR2 SVGAGI. The CDR3 sequence is 14 residues long. CDR3 sequence (DNA): TGTGCCAGCAGCCTCAGGGGCTCAAGCGATGAAGCTTTCTTT. Translation: CASSLRGSSDEAFF.

This clone came up a few times. V is TRBV5-1 and J is TRBJ2-1; 11 bases align to TRBD2. With 4 bases clipped from V and 2 bases from J, the junction kept 11 bases outside the gene matches. Germline CDR1 reads SGHRS; CDR2 reads YFSETQ. This CDR3 has 18 residues. The CDR3 protein is CASSAGLAGIEPYNEQFF. The CDR3 DNA sequence: TGCGCCAGCAGCGCAGGACTAGCGGGTATTGAACCCTACAATGAGCAGTTCTTC.

This chain joins TRBV5-1 and TRBJ2-5; the match to TRBD2 covers 7 bases. CDR1 is SGHRS and CDR2 is YFSETQ in the germline V gene. The CDR3 extends over 14 amino acids. The trim removed 2 bases at V and 4 bases at J, leaving 5 bases unmatched. Here the CDR3 reads CASSFRGRGETQYF. CDR3 nucleotide sequence: TGCGCCAGCAGCTTCCGGGGGAGGGGAGAGACCCAGTACTTC.

This chain links TRBV27 with TRBJ1-5; tentatively, D is TRBD1 (6 bases). The V gene's germline CDR1 is MNHEY and CDR2 SMNVEV (reference sequence). The CDR3 totals 19 residues. V lost 6 bases and J lost 0, with 24 bases in between. The CDR3 protein is CASSPNRDTHRYSNQPQHF. In nucleotides, the CDR3 is TGTGCCAGCAGCCCCAATCGGGACACACACCGTTATAGCAATCAGCCCCAGCATTTT.

CDR3 coding DNA: TGTGCCAGCAGAAAACAGGGTGCAGATACGCAGTATTTT. This sequence encodes CASRKQGADTQYF. The V gene is TRBV28, the J gene TRBJ2-3, with a weak D call TRBD1 (6 bases). Deletions cut 6 bases from V and 4 bases from J, with 11 bases between. The CDR3 totals 13 residues. Per germline, CDR1 MDHEN and CDR2 SYDVKM. Complete variable domain (other parts from reference TRBV28 and TRBJ2-3): DVKVTQSSRYLVKRTGEKVFLECVQDMDHENMFWYRQDPGLGLRLIYFSYDVKMKEKGDIPEGYSVSREKKERFSLILESASTNQTSMYLCASRKQGADTQYFGPGTRLTVL.

The chain carries TRBV5-1 and TRBJ2-3, with D uncertain. Germline CDR1 SGHRS, CDR2 YFSETQ. The V end was cut by 2 bases, the J end by 1 base, with 5 bases between. This CDR3 region has 13 residues. The CDR3 region is CASSFQGTDTQYF. The CDR3 DNA sequence: TGCGCCAGCAGCTTCCAGGGCACAGATACGCAGTATTTT.

This rearrangement joins TRBV30 to TRBJ1-6, with D perhaps matching TRBD1 (6 bases). V was clipped by 6 bases and J by 3 bases, with 9 bases between them. The CDR3 is 13 residues long. The germline V gene encodes CDR1 GTSNPN and CDR2 SVGIG (reference sequence). The CDR3 spells CACNRVYNSPLHF. The CDR3 bases are TGTGCCTGTAACAGGGTCTATAATTCACCCCTCCACTTT.

The chain joins TRBV25-1 to TRBJ1-5, with TRBD1 as a possible D gene (5 bases). The CDR3 runs 15 residues. Germline-derived CDR1 and CDR2 are MGHDK and SYGVNS. The V end was cut by 2 bases, the J end by 0 bases, with 8 bases between. CDR3 sequence reads: CASSEPGNSNQPQHF. In nucleotides, the CDR3 is TGTGCCAGCAGTGAACCAGGGAATAGCAATCAGCCCCAGCATTTT.